This T cell receptor beta chain was documented in a study of T cell responses to AZD1222 COVID-19 vaccine. Germline lookup yields CDR1 SNHLY and CDR2 FYNNEI. The CDR3 consists of 15 residues. The germline V and J ends were trimmed by 6 bases and 0 bases, with 9 bases remaining between them. Some clones are missing from TCRdb's copy, which holds only in-frame ones; the method was immunoSEQ multiplex PCR. The table has almost 80,000 clones, roughly 87% seen once. This clone has just a few counts. Its antigen is still unknown. Study observations and caveats: Close to half of all spike-specific TCRs reportedly target regions of the variants that are unmutated. Donor demographics were predominantly white British with a female majority; clonal diversity may be underestimated.

The V call is TRBV2, the J call TRBJ2-6; D uncertain. This TCR was recovered from an adult in good health. The starting material was peripheral blood, obtained on day 0 of AZD1222 vaccination. The CDR3 bases are TGTGCCAGCAGGAGAGGTATCTCTGGGGCCAACGTCCTGACTTTC. Translating it yields CASRRGISGANVLTF. The entire variable domain, with the rest obtained from reference TRBV2 and TRBJ2-6, is as follows: EPEVTQTPSHQVTQMGQEVILRCVPISNHLYFYWYRQILGQKVEFLVSFYNNEISEKSEIFDDQFSVERPDGSNFTLKIRSTKLEDSAMYFCASRRGISGANVLTFGAGSRLTVL.